The 27 T cell receptor beta chains given below trace back to one sample, sequenced in a study of post-analysis software for immune sequencing data. TCR beta cDNA libraries had unique molecular identifiers. TCRdb recomputed calls from the PCR reads with MiXCR, one row per CDR3 protein. The table lists 600,000 to 750,000 distinct CDR3 sequences, 55% to 60% of them singletons. Study findings and constraints: When patients were compared with controls, roughly five TRBV segments were more frequent, TRBV5-6, TRBV5-1 and TRBV20-1 among them.

These receptors are not linked to any known antigen. The material sequenced was blood. The receptors come from a girl aged 2-10 years with multiple sclerosis.

J is TRBJ2-7 and V is TRBV11-1; 8 bases align to TRBD1. The V and J ends lost 0 bases and 4 bases, in that order; junction bases with no gene match: 14. Germline CDR1 SGHAT, CDR2 FQDESV (reference sequence). This CDR3 has 18 amino acids. Here the CDR3 DNA reads TGTGCCAGCAGCTTAGCGGGATCTTCCCGGGACAGGCGATACGAGCAGTACTTC. The encoded protein is CASSLAGSSRDRRYEQYF.

This clonotype was detected a few times. The chain couples TRBV3-1 to TRBJ2-7, with D perhaps matching TRBD1 (6 bases). This CDR3 is 14 amino acids long. The germline V and J ends were trimmed by 3 bases and 5 bases, with 14 bases remaining between them. Germline V gene sequence: CDR1 LGHDT, CDR2 YNNKEL (reference sequence). The DNA for the CDR3 is TGTGCCAGCAGCCAGGCAGGGGTGGCGGACGAGCAGTACTTC. Translating it yields CASSQAGVADEQYF.

A single count supports this clonotype. The chain uses TRBV10-2 and TRBJ2-7; 7 nucleotides line up with TRBD1. The germline CDR1 and CDR2 sequences are WSHSY and SAAADI. CDR3 size: 12 residues. The J segment lost 3 bases and the V segment lost 6 bases, leaving 2 bases of the junction unmatched. Written as DNA, the CDR3 is TGCGCCAGCAGGGGGACAGACTACGAGCAGTACTTC. Translating gives CASRGTDYEQYF.

For the CDR3, the DNA is TGTGCCAGCAGCCCCAGTCCGGGACAAGAGACCCAGTACTTC. This gives the protein CASSPSPGQETQYF. The genes are TRBV5-6 and TRBJ2-5; D possibly corresponds to TRBD2 (5 bases). The germline V and J ends were trimmed by 4 bases and 2 bases, with 12 bases remaining between them. The CDR3 consists of 14 residues. In germline, CDR1 is SGHDT, CDR2 YYEEEE. Full variable domain (remainder filled in from reference TRBV5-6 and TRBJ2-5): DAGVTQSPTHLIKTRGQQVTLRCSPKSGHDTVSWYQQALGQGPQFIFQYYEEEERQRGNFPDRFSGHQFPNYSSELNVNALLLGDSALYLCASSPSPGQETQYFGPGTRLLVL.

The J gene is TRBJ2-7, the V gene TRBV2, with TRBD1 as a possible D gene (5 bases). The CDR3 contains 14 residues. The V gene's germline CDR1 is SNHLY and CDR2 FYNNEI. Between the trimmed V and J ends, which lost 4 bases and 2 bases, there was a span of 12 bases. The CDR3 coding sequence is TGTGCCAGCAGTGGGCAGGGCCTCACCTACGAGCAGTACTTC. Translated: CASSGQGLTYEQYF.

A remark on this clonotype: A read error may account for a junction end that differs from germline. The chain combines TRBV20-1 with TRBJ1-5; D is perhaps TRBD1 (6 bases). The CDR3 is 13 residues long. The V gene's germline CDR1 is DFQATT and CDR2 SNEGSKA (reference sequence). The chain's CDR3 is CSARADRNQPQHF. DNA for the CDR3: TGCAGTGCGAGAGCGGACAGAAATCAGCCCCAGCATTTT.

The rearrangement joins TRBV11-2 to TRBJ2-1, with 9 bases matching TRBD2. V was pared by 5 bases and J by 4 bases, with 9 bases of the junction left unmatched. The CDR3 spans 16 residues. CDR1 SGHAT and CDR2 FQNNGV come from the germline V gene. The DNA for the CDR3 is TGTGCCAGCAGCGCGGGAATACTAGCGGGTTACAATGAGCAGTTCTTC. Protein sequence: CASSAGILAGYNEQFF. Based on the CDR3 plus reference TRBV11-2 and TRBJ2-1, the full variable domain is EAGVAQSPRYKIIEKRQSVAFWCNPISGHATLYWYQQILGQGPKLLIQFQNNGVVDDSQLPKDRFSAERLKGVDSTLKIQPAKLEDSAVYLCASSAGILAGYNEQFFGPGTRLTVL.

V usage is TRBV6-5 and J usage is TRBJ1-2; tentative D call: TRBD1 (6 bases). This CDR3 is built from 13 residues. Trimming left V 0 bases short and J 8 bases short, with 10 bases between. Germline V gene sequence: CDR1 MNHEY, CDR2 SVGAGI. CDR3 in DNA: TGTGCCAGCAGTTACTCGACTGGGGGCGGCTACACCTTC. This sequence encodes CASSYSTGGGYTF.

V and J are TRBV5-1 and TRBJ2-1; TRBD1 aligns across 7 bases. The CDR3 spans 14 residues. The trim removed 0 bases at V and 7 bases at J, leaving 4 bases unmatched. Germline assignment: CDR1 SGHRS and CDR2 YFSETQ. CDR3 residues: CASSLAQGRNEQFF. The CDR3 DNA follows: TGCGCCAGCAGCTTGGCACAGGGGCGGAATGAGCAGTTCTTC.

This clonotype was observed a handful of times. V usage is TRBV5-7 and J usage is TRBJ2-5; D might be TRBD1 or TRBD2, each matching 5 bases. The assigned J gene may be wrong: the sequence end matches TRBJ2-7 better. TRBV5-7 is identified as an open reading frame with a role that is uncertain. This CDR3 spans 12 amino acids. CDR3 coding DNA: TGTGCCAGCAGCTTGCGGGGCCACGAGCAGTACTTC. As protein: CASSLRGHEQYF.

This clonotype was seen more than once but under ten times. The rearrangement joins TRBV7-9 to TRBJ2-7, with 11 bases fitting TRBD2. The CDR3 is 19 residues long. The V and J ends lost 1 base and 4 bases, in that order; junction bases with no gene match: 15. Per the germline V gene, CDR1 is SEHNR and CDR2 is FQNEAQ (reference sequence). The CDR3 sequence: CASSLDGSGRANFRYEQYF. CDR3 nucleotides: TGTGCCAGCAGCTTAGATGGTAGCGGGAGGGCCAACTTCCGATACGAGCAGTACTTC.

The rearrangement joins TRBV10-3 to TRBJ2-1; TRBD2 might be the D (5 bases). Trimming shortened V by 6 bases and J by 7 bases, and 7 bases separated the two germline ends. Germline V gene lookup returns CDR1 ENHRY and CDR2 SYGVKD. The CDR3 length is 11 residues. CDR3 bases: TGTGCCATCAGGGCGGGTAATGAGCAGTTCTTC. Its translation: CAIRAGNEQFF.

This clonotype was recorded a few times. The chain is built from TRBV2 and TRBJ1-1, with TRBD1 as a possible D gene (5 bases). The length of the CDR3 is 14 residues. CDR1 SNHLY and CDR2 FYNNEI come from the germline V gene. Trimming stripped 2 bases from V and 11 bases from J, with 18 bases between. CDR3 nucleotide sequence: TGTGCCAGCAGTGAATACGGGACCCAAGTAGGGGCTTTCTTT. Translation gives CASSEYGTQVGAFF.

The genes are TRBV29-1 and TRBJ2-5, with D tentatively TRBD1 (5 bases). The CDR3 has 12 residues. Germline assignment: CDR1 SQVTM and CDR2 ANQGSEA. The V gene lost 4 bases and the J gene lost 5 bases, with 11 bases spanning the gap. The CDR3 is CSVVGPGETQYF. CDR3 in DNA: TGCAGCGTTGTGGGGCCCGGGGAGACCCAGTACTTC. Full variable domain (outside the CDR3, taken from reference TRBV29-1 and TRBJ2-5): SAVISQKPSRDICQRGTSLTIQCQVDSQVTMMFWYRQQPGQSLTLIATANQGSEATYESGFVIDKFPISRPNLTFSTLTVSNMSPEDSSIYLCSVVGPGETQYFGPGTRLLVL.

J is TRBJ1-5 and V is TRBV6-5; no reliable D call. The germline V and J ends were trimmed by 4 bases and 5 bases, with 12 bases remaining between them. Germline-derived CDR1 and CDR2 are MNHEY and SVGAGI. This CDR3 is 14 amino acids long. CDR3 loop: CASSLYGDDQPQHF. For the CDR3, the DNA is TGTGCCAGCAGTTTGTACGGGGATGATCAGCCCCAGCATTTT.

This chain uses TRBV6-5 with TRBJ1-5; tentative D call: TRBD1 (5 bases). This CDR3 has 20 amino acids. The germline CDR1 and CDR2 sequences are MNHEY and SVGAGI. Trimming took 0 bases from V and 3 from J, leaving 24 bases between them. This CDR3 is CASSYSKFQGRVWNNQPQHF. The CDR3 coding sequence is TGTGCCAGCAGTTACTCGAAATTTCAGGGAAGGGTATGGAACAATCAGCCCCAGCATTTT.

This clonotype was seen only a few times. The rearrangement joins TRBV7-2 to TRBJ2-1; D not resolved. There are 15 residues in the CDR3. Per germline, CDR1 SGHTA and CDR2 FQGNSA. V was pared by 1 base and J by 6 bases, with 13 bases between. Here the CDR3 reads CASSLGRLEGNEQFF. The CDR3 DNA sequence: TGTGCCAGCAGCTTAGGGCGGCTAGAAGGCAATGAGCAGTTCTTC.

The rearrangement joins TRBV3-1 to TRBJ2-1; D is tentatively TRBD1 or TRBD2 (6 bases each). The CDR3 has 13 amino acids. V dropped 0 bases and J dropped 13 bases, with 13 bases sitting between them. CDR1 is LGHDT and CDR2 is YNNKEL in the germline V gene (reference sequence). The CDR3 sequence is CASSQDPGAGQFF. The CDR3 bases are TGTGCCAGCAGCCAAGATCCGGGGGCAGGTCAGTTCTTC.

The chain combines TRBV25-1 with TRBJ1-6; TRBD1 is a possible D gene (5 bases). The CDR3 is made up of 15 amino acids. V was trimmed by 4 bases and J by 6 bases, leaving 13 bases between them. Germline V gene lookup returns CDR1 MGHDK and CDR2 SYGVNS. The CDR3 sequence: CASSARDPGNSPLHF. The CDR3, as DNA: TGTGCCAGCAGTGCCAGGGATCCGGGTAATTCACCCCTCCACTTT.

The chain couples TRBV6-2 or TRBV6-3 to TRBJ2-2; 11 bases agree with TRBD1. V trimming: 9 bases; J trimming: 6 bases; junction bases outside the gene matches: 6. This CDR3 region has 14 residues. Germline lookup yields CDR1 MNHEY and CDR2 SVGEGT. The CDR3 reads CASEGQGVAGELFF. CDR3 coding DNA: TGTGCCAGTGAGGGACAGGGGGTTGCCGGGGAGCTGTTTTTT.

This clonotype was seen a handful of times. The V gene is TRBV29-1, the J gene TRBJ2-1; D not certain. CDR1 is SQVTM, CDR2 ANQGSEA, per germline. Between the trimmed V and J ends, which lost 2 bases and 2 bases, there was a span of 13 bases. The CDR3 totals 15 residues. The CDR3 sequence is CSVESPPDAYNEQFF. CDR3 bases: TGCAGCGTTGAAAGCCCCCCTGATGCCTACAATGAGCAGTTCTTC.

V and J are TRBV13 and TRBJ2-3; tentatively, D is TRBD2 (6 bases). V lost 5 bases to trimming and J lost 0 bases, with 18 bases between them. This CDR3 contains 17 residues. The germline CDR1 and CDR2 sequences are PRHDT and FYEKMQ (reference sequence). The DNA of the CDR3 is TGTGCCAGCAGCCGACTCCAAGCGGGTACTAGCACAGATACGCAGTATTTT. Protein: CASSRLQAGTSTDTQYF.

The V call is TRBV18, the J call TRBJ1-4; possible D gene TRBD1, 5 bases. The germline V gene encodes CDR1 KGHSH and CDR2 LQKENI. This CDR3 has 16 amino acids. Trimming shortened V by 5 bases and J by 0 bases, and 13 bases separated the two germline ends. Here the CDR3 reads CASSSTGPTTNEKLFF. The CDR3, as DNA: TGTGCCAGCTCATCTACGGGGCCCACAACTAATGAAAAACTGTTTTTT.

V gene TRBV20-1 combines with J gene TRBJ2-1; 10 bases fit TRBD2. Per the germline V gene, CDR1 is DFQATT and CDR2 is SNEGSKA (reference sequence). V lost 3 bases to trimming and J lost 10 bases; unmatched junction nucleotides: 12. The length of the CDR3 is 15 residues. The CDR3 region has the DNA TGCAGTGCTAGTTTTGTGCGACTAGCGGGTGGCGAGCAGTTCTTC. It specifies CSASFVRLAGGEQFF.

The chain couples TRBV20-1 to TRBJ2-3; the match to TRBD2 covers 9 bases. In germline, CDR1 is DFQATT, CDR2 SNEGSKA (reference sequence). The CDR3 loop spans 15 amino acids. Trimming at V came to 6 bases and at J to 6 bases, leaving 13 bases not matched to a gene. The CDR3, as DNA: TGCAGTGCCCCACCAAGAGCGGGAGGTTCTGATACGCAGTATTTT. Its protein is CSAPPRAGGSDTQYF.

The CDR3 reads CAISGLRLGGTYEQYF. CDR3 in DNA: TGTGCCATCAGTGGGCTTCGACTAGGAGGAACCTACGAGCAGTACTTC. The rearrangement uses TRBV10-3 and TRBJ2-7; D might be TRBD2 (6 bases). V was shortened by 4 bases and J by 2 bases, with 18 bases between the two germline ends. Germline lookup yields CDR1 ENHRY and CDR2 SYGVKD. CDR3 length: 16 amino acids.

This clonotype was detected only a few times. The chain combines TRBV6-5 with TRBJ1-5; a possible D gene is TRBD1 (6 bases). The CDR3 runs to 15 residues. Germline V gene lookup returns CDR1 MNHEY and CDR2 SVGAGI. V was clipped by 3 bases and J by 0 bases, with 9 bases between them. CDR3 sequence: CASSYSGDSNQPQHF. The DNA for the CDR3 is TGTGCCAGCAGTTATTCAGGGGATAGCAATCAGCCCCAGCATTTT.